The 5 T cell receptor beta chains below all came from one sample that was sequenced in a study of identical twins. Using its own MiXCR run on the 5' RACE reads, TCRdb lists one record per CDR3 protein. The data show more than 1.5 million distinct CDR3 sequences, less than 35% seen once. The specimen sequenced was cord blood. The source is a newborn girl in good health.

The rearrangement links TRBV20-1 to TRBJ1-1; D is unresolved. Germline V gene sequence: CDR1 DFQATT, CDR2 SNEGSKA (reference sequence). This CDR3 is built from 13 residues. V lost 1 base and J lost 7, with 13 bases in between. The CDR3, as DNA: TGCAGTGCTAGAGTGCCCCTCCTAATTGAAGCTTTCTTT. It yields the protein CSARVPLLIEAFF.

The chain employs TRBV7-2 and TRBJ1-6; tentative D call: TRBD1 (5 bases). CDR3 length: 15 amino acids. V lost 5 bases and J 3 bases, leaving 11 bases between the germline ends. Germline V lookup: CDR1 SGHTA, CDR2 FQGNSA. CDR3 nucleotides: TGTGCCAGCAGCCTTCCGGGGGTCTATAATTCACCCCTCCACTTT. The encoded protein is CASSLPGVYNSPLHF.

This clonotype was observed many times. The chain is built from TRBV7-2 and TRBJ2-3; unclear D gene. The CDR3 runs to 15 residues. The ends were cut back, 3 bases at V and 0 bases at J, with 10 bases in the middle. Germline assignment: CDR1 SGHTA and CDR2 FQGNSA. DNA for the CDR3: TGTGCCAGCAGCTTTATCAGCCTTAGCACAGATACGCAGTATTTT. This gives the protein CASSFISLSTDTQYF.

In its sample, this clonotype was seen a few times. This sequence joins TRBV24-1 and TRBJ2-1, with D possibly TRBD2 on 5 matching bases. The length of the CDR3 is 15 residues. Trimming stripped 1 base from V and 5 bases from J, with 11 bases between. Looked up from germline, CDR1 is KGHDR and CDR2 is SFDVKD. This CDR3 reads CATSDFIRGHNEQFF. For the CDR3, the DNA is TGTGCCACCAGTGATTTTATCAGAGGGCACAATGAGCAGTTCTTC.

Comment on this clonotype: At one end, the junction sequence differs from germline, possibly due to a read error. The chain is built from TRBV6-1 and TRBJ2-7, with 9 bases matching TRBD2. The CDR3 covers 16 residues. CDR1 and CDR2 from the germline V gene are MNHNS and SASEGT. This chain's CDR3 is CASSGQPTSGSETQSF. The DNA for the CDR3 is TGTGCCAGCAGTGGACAGCCGACTAGCGGTTCGGAGACCCAGTCCTTC.